Listed here are 4 T cell receptor beta chains from one sample, sequenced in a study of human T cells and chemical hapten exposure. Blood, whole and unfractionated, served as the source for total RNA extraction. TCRdb re-analysed the 5' RACE reads in MiXCR, keeping a single row per CDR3 protein. The sample holds about 81,000 distinct CDR3 sequences; about 7.7% are singletons and the top ten take under 3%. The receptor source for this set is a male donor in good health.

This clonotype was seen ten or more times. V usage is TRBV7-9 and J usage is TRBJ1-1; no firm D call. The CDR3 sequence is 13 residues long. Germline CDR1 SEHNR, CDR2 FQNEAQ (reference sequence). V was trimmed by 5 bases and J by 1 base, leaving 8 bases between them. In DNA, the CDR3 is TGTGCCAGCAGCCCGCCCAGGAACACTGAAGCTTTCTTT. The encoded protein is CASSPPRNTEAFF.

This clonotype was seen repeatedly, ten times or more. The V call is TRBV20-1, the J call TRBJ2-7, with TRBD2 identical over 8 bases. CDR1 and CDR2 (germline): DFQATT, SNEGSKA (reference sequence). V lost 5 bases, J lost 3 bases, and 15 bases stayed unmatched. This CDR3 has 16 residues. CDR3 coding DNA: TGCAGTGCTCGGTCTATCCGGGGGACTAGTATCTACGAGCAGTACTTC. Translation: CSARSIRGTSIYEQYF.

V usage is TRBV5-1 and J usage is TRBJ1-1, with D possibly being TRBD1 (6 bases). Germline lookup yields CDR1 SGHRS and CDR2 YFSETQ. CDR3 size: 14 residues. The germline V and J ends were trimmed by 4 bases and 4 bases, with 14 bases remaining between them. The CDR3 DNA reads TGCGCCAGCAGCGGTGGACAGATTTTCACTGAAGCTTTCTTT. Translating gives CASSGGQIFTEAFF.

This clonotype was recorded many times. The chain employs TRBV20-1 and TRBJ2-7, with 7 bases identical to TRBD2. The V and J ends lost 1 base and 4 bases, in that order; junction bases with no gene match: 7. This CDR3 has 14 residues. CDR1 is DFQATT and CDR2 is SNEGSKA in the germline V gene (reference sequence). CDR3 DNA: TGCAGTGCTAGAGCGGGGAGGGCAGAGTACGAGCAGTACTTC. Amino acids: CSARAGRAEYEQYF.